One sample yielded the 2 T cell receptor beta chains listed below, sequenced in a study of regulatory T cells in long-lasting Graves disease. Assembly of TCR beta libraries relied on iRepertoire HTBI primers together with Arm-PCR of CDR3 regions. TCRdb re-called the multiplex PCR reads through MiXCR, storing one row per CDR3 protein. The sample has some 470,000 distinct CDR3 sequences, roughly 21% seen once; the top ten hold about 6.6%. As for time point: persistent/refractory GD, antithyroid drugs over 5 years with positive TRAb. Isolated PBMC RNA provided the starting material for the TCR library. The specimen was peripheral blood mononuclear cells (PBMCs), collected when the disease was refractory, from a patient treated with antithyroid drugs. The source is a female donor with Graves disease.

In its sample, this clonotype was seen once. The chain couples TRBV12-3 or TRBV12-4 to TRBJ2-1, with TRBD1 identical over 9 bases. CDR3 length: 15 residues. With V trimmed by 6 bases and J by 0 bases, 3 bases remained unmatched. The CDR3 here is CASSRQGDSYNEQFF. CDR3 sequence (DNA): TGTGCCAGCAGCAGACAGGGGGACTCCTACAATGAGCAGTTCTTC.

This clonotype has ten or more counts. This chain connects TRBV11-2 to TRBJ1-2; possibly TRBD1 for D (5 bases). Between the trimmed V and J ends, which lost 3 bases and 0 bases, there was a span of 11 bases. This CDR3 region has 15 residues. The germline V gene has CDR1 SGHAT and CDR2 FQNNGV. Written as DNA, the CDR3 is TGTGCCAGCAGCTTTCCCGGGACGGCTAACTATGGCTACACCTTC. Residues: CASSFPGTANYGYTF.